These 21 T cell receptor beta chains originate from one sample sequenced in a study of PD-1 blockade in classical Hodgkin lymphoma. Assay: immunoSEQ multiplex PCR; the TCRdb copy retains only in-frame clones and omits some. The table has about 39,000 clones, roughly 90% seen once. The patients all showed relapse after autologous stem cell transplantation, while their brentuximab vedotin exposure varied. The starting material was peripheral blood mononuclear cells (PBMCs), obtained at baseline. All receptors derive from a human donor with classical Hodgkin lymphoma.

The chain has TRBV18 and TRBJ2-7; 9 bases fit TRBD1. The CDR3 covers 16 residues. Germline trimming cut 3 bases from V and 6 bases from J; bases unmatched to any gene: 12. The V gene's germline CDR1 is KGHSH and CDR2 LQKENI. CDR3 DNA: TGTGCCAGCTCACCCGAAACCGGGACAGGGAGAATCGAGCAGTACTTC. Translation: CASSPETGTGRIEQYF.

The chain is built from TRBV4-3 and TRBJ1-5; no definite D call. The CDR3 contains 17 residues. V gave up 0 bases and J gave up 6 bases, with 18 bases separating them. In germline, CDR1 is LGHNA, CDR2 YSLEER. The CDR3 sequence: CASSQDAGSVGGQPQHF. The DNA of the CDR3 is TGCGCCAGCAGCCAAGATGCGGGCAGCGTAGGAGGTCAGCCCCAGCATTTT.

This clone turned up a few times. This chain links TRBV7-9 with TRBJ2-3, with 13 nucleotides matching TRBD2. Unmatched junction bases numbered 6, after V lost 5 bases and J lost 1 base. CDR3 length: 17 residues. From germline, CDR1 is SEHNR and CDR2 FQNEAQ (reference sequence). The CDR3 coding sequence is TGTGCCAGCAGCCTAGGGACTAGCGGGGACCGCACAGATACGCAGTATTTT. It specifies CASSLGTSGDRTDTQYF.

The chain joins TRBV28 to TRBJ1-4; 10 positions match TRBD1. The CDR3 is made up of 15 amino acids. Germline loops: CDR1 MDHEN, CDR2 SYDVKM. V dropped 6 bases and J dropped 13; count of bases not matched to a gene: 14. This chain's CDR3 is CASRDYPDRGKGLFF. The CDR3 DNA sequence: TGTGCCAGCAGAGATTACCCGGACAGGGGGAAGGGACTGTTTTTT. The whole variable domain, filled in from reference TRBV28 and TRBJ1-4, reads DVKVTQSSRYLVKRTGEKVFLECVQDMDHENMFWYRQDPGLGLRLIYFSYDVKMKEKGDIPEGYSVSREKKERFSLILESASTNQTSMYLCASRDYPDRGKGLFFGSGTQLSVL.

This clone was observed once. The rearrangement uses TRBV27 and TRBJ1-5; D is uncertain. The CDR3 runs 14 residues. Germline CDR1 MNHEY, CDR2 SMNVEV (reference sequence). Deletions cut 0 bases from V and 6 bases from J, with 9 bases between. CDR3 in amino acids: CASSLSKGIQPQHF. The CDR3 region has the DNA TGTGCCAGCAGTTTATCGAAAGGGATTCAGCCCCAGCATTTT.

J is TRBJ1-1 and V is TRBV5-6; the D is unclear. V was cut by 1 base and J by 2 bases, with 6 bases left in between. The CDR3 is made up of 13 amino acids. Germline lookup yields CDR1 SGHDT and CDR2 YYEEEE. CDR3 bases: TGTGCCAGCAGCTTGCTGGACAACACTGAAGCTTTCTTT. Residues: CASSLLDNTEAFF.

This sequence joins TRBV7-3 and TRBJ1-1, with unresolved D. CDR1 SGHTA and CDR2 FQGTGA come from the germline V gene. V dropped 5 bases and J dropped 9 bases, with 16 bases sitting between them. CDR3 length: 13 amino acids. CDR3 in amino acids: CASSPNPTLKAFF. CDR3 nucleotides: TGTGCCAGCAGCCCCAACCCGACGTTAAAAGCTTTCTTT.

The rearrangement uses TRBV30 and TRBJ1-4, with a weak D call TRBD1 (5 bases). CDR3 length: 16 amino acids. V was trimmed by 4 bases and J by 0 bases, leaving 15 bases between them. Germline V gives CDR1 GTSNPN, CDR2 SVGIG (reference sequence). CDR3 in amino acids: CAWTSTETATNEKLFF. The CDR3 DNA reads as TGTGCCTGGACATCGACAGAGACTGCAACTAATGAAAAACTGTTTTTT.

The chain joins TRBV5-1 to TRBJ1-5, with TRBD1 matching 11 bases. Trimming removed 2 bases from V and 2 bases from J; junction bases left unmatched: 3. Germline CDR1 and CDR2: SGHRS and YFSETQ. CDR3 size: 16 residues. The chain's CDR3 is CASSFGTGGRNQPQHF. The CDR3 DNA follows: TGCGCCAGCAGCTTCGGGACAGGGGGACGCAATCAGCCCCAGCATTTT.

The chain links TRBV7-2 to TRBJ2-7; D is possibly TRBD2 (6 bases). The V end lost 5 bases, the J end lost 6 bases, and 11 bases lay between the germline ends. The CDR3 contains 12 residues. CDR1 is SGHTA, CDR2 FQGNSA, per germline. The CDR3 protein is CASSRGMGEQYF. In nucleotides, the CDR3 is TGTGCCAGCAGCCGGGGGATGGGCGAGCAGTACTTC.

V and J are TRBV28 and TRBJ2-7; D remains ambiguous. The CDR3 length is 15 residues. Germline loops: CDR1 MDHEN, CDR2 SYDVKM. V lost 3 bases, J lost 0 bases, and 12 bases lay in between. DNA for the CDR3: TGTGCCAGCAGTTTGGAACAAGGGTTCTCCTACGAGCAGTACTTC. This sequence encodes CASSLEQGFSYEQYF. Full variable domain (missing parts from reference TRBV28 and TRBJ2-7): DVKVTQSSRYLVKRTGEKVFLECVQDMDHENMFWYRQDPGLGLRLIYFSYDVKMKEKGDIPEGYSVSREKKERFSLILESASTNQTSMYLCASSLEQGFSYEQYFGPGTRLTVT.

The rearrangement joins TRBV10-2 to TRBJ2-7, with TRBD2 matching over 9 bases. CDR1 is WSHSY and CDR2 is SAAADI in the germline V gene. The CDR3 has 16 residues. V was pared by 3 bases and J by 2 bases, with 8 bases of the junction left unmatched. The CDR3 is CASSDRRTSATYEQYF. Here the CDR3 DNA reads TGCGCCAGCAGTGACCGCCGGACTAGCGCTACCTACGAGCAGTACTTC.

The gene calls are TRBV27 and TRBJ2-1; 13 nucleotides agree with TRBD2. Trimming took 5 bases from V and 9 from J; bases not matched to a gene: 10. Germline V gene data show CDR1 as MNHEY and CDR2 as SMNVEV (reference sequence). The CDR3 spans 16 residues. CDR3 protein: CASSTHTSGRAFEQFF. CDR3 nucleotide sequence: TGTGCCAGCAGTACACATACTAGCGGGAGGGCCTTTGAGCAGTTCTTC.

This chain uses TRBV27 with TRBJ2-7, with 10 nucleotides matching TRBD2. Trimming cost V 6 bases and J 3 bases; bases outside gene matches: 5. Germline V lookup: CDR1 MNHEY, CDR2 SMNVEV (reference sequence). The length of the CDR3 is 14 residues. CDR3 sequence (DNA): TGTGCCAGCAGAATAGCGGGAGGAGACTACGAGCAGTACTTC. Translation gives CASRIAGGDYEQYF.

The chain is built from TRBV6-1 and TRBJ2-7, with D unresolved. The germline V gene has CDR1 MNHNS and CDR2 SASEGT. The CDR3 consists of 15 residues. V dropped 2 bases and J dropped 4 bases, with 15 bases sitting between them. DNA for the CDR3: TGTGCCAGCAGTGAACTTACAAGTCCTAGTTACGAGCAGTACTTC. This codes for CASSELTSPSYEQYF.

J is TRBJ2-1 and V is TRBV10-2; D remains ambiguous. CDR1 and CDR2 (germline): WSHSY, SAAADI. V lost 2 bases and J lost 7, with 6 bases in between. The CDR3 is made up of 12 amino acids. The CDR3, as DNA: TGCGCCAGCAGTGAGCTAGAGAATGAGCAGTTCTTC. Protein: CASSELENEQFF.

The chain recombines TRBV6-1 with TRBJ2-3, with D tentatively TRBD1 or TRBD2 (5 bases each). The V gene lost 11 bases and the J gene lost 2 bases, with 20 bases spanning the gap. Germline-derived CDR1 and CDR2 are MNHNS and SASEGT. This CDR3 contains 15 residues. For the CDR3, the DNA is TGTGCCTCTCAGGTCGGGGCAGAAGCCACAGATACGCAGTATTTT. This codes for CASQVGAEATDTQYF.

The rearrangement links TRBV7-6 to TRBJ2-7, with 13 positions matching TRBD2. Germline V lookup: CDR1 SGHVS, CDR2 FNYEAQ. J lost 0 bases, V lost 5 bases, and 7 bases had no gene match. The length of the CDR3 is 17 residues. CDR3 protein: CASSVRTSGSLSYEQYF. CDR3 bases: TGTGCCAGCAGCGTCCGGACTAGCGGGAGCCTCTCCTACGAGCAGTACTTC. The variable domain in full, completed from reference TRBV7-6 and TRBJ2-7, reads GAGVSQSPRYKVTKRGQDVALRCDPISGHVSLYWYRQALGQGPEFLTYFNYEAQQDKSGLPNDRFSAERPEGSISTLTIQRTEQRDSAMYRCASSVRTSGSLSYEQYFGPGTRLTVT.

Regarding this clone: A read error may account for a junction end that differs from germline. CDR3 nucleotides: TGCAGCATTGAGTGGCCGCAGAGCACCGGGGAGCTGTTTTTT. Translating gives CSIEWPQSTGELFF. The genes are TRBV29-1 and TRBJ2-2; D call uncertain. The CDR3 has 14 amino acids. In germline, CDR1 is SQVTM, CDR2 ANQGSEA.

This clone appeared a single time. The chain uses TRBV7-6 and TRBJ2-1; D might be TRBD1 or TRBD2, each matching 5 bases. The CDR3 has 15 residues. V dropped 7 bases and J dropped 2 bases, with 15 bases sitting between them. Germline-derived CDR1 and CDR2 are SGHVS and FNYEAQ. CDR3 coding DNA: TGTGCCAGCATCGATACTGAGGGGCCCTACAATGAGCAGTTCTTC. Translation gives CASIDTEGPYNEQFF.

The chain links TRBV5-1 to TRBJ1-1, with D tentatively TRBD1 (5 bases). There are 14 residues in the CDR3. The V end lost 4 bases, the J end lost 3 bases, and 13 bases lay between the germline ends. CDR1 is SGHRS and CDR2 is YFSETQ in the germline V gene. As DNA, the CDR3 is TGCGCCAGCAGCCTGGAGGGGAGGGACACTGAAGCTTTCTTT. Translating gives CASSLEGRDTEAFF.